The present T cell receptor (beta chain) was sequenced within a study of blood T cell repertoires in COVID-19. Study at large: Specimens from acute and convalescent COVID-19 originated in the United States, Italy and Spain. From T cells, B-cell-depleted T cells, or PBMCs came the material, which was cDNA or gDNA.

Two consecutive negative NP/OP PCR tests, clearance, or resolved symptoms defined Cohort 3 recovery. The CDR3 sequence is 15 residues long. Trimming took 4 bases from V and 5 from J; bases not matched to a gene: 10. Germline loops: CDR1 LGHDT, CDR2 YNNKEL (reference sequence). Original data processing: Nucleated cell number was recorded as an estimate derived from reference gene primer amplification. The protocol was immunoSEQ multiplex PCR, while the TCRdb copy is restricted to in-frame clones and leaves out a portion. The V and J calls and clone size were taken over from that table, and D and trimming were inferred from the DNA. Of 200,000 to 300,000 clones in the sample, under 90% are singletons; the top ten hold less than 2%.

This clonotype originated in a man in his forties or fifties who had recovered from COVID-19. The genes are TRBV3-1 (or the pseudogene TRBV3-2) and TRBJ2-5; 7 bases match TRBD1. What was sequenced was PBMCs or T cells enriched from blood (not recorded which). The chain's CDR3 is CASSLSRQGGETQYF. In DNA form, the CDR3 reads TGTGCCAGCAGCCTTTCAAGACAGGGTGGGGAGACCCAGTACTTC.